Each of the 26 T cell receptor beta chains below was sequenced from the same sample in a study of T cells after yellow fever vaccination (dated by TCRdb to between 2017 and 2020). What this sample's treatment or condition label stands for: live attenuated yellow fever vaccine strain. The library came from 5' RACE. The sequencer listed for this sample is Illumina HiSeq 2500. TCRdb reran the public reads through fastp at Q25 and MiXCR, keeping productive beta chains. Each entry is one CDR3 protein sequence, shown with its most common DNA and genes. The sample includes 170,000 or so distinct CDR3 sequences, with approximately 6.2% observed a single time. Jointly, the top ten make up about 2.8% of the sample. Sequenced here: CD4+ T cells sorted from PBMCs, sampled on the day of the first yellow fever vaccination. These receptors were taken from a man between 18 and 35 years old who received the YFV17D yellow fever vaccine.

J is TRBJ2-3 and V is TRBV5-1, with 12 bases that match TRBD2. Germline V gene lookup returns CDR1 SGHRS and CDR2 YFSETQ. The CDR3 length is 18 residues. J was trimmed by 2 bases and V by 0 bases; bases with no gene match: 7. CDR3 in amino acids: CASSLGLAGEKITDTQYF. In nucleotides, the CDR3 is TGCGCCAGCAGCTTGGGACTAGCGGGGGAGAAAATCACAGATACGCAGTATTTT.

The chain couples TRBV20-1 to TRBJ2-1, with 10 nucleotides matching TRBD2. CDR3 length equals 16 residues. The V and J ends lost 0 bases and 7 bases, in that order; junction bases with no gene match: 9. Germline-derived CDR1 and CDR2 are DFQATT and SNEGSKA (reference sequence). The CDR3 DNA follows: TGCAGTGCTAGAGATGATGTATCGACTAGCGGGAATGAGCAGTTCTTC. This translates into CSARDDVSTSGNEQFF.

This clonotype was recorded at least ten times. The V and J genes are TRBV6-1 and TRBJ2-2, with D perhaps TRBD2 (6 bases). V lost 6 bases and J lost 0, with 8 bases in between. The CDR3 is 14 residues long. Germline lookup yields CDR1 MNHNS and CDR2 SASEGT. Here the CDR3 reads CASRSSANTGELFF. For the CDR3, the DNA is TGTGCCAGCAGGTCTAGCGCGAACACCGGGGAGCTGTTTTTT.

The chain combines TRBV5-4 with TRBJ2-3; tentative D call: TRBD1 (6 bases). The CDR3 extends over 13 amino acids. The germline gives CDR1 SGHNT, CDR2 YYREEE (reference sequence). The V end was cut by 4 bases, the J end by 4 bases, with 10 bases between. Here the CDR3 reads CASSQGIPDTQYF. In DNA, the CDR3 is TGTGCCAGCAGCCAGGGGATCCCAGATACGCAGTATTTT.

This clonotype was observed many times. CDR3 protein: CASSRPGQGYNEQFF. As DNA, the CDR3 is TGTGCCAGCAGCCGCCCCGGACAGGGGTACAATGAGCAGTTCTTC. This sequence joins TRBV3-1 and TRBJ2-1, with 9 bases identical to TRBD1. Trimming at V came to 4 bases and at J to 4 bases, leaving 5 bases not matched to a gene. Germline V lookup: CDR1 LGHDT, CDR2 YNNKEL (reference sequence). The CDR3 is 15 residues long.

This sequence joins TRBV20-1 and TRBJ2-5; 8 nucleotides align to TRBD2. The CDR3 is 14 residues long. With V trimmed by 6 bases and J by 5 bases, 11 bases remained unmatched. Per germline, CDR1 DFQATT and CDR2 SNEGSKA (reference sequence). The CDR3 is CSAPPGGRGETQYF. CDR3 bases: TGCAGTGCCCCCCCGGGGGGGCGCGGGGAGACCCAGTACTTC.

This clonotype appeared many times. V usage is TRBV4-3 and J usage is TRBJ2-2; 8 positions match TRBD2. Germline assignment: CDR1 LGHNA and CDR2 YSLEER. This CDR3 has 15 amino acids. V gave up 3 bases and J gave up 5 bases; unmatched junction bases: 5. CDR3 sequence (DNA): TGCGCCAGCAGCCAGGGGGGCGGGAGGACCGGGGAGCTGTTTTTT. Translated: CASSQGGGRTGELFF.

This clonotype was recorded a few times. The rearrangement links TRBV10-2 to TRBJ2-5; TRBD2 matches 8 bases. V lost 2 bases, J lost 4 bases, and 6 bases stayed unmatched. Germline loops: CDR1 WSHSY, CDR2 SAAADI. CDR3 size: 15 residues. The CDR3 DNA sequence: TGCGCCAGCAGTGAGGGCGGGAGGATCCCAGAGACCCAGTACTTC. As protein: CASSEGGRIPETQYF.

The chain carries TRBV15 and TRBJ1-3; D gene uncertain. CDR1 and CDR2 (germline): LNHNV, YYDKDF (reference sequence). The CDR3 is 15 residues long. V dropped 0 bases and J dropped 4 bases, with 10 bases sitting between them. The CDR3 sequence is CATSRDNGRGNTIYF. The CDR3 region has the DNA TGTGCCACCAGCAGAGATAATGGCAGGGGAAACACCATATATTTT.

The chain carries TRBV20-1 and TRBJ2-5; D is unclear. Germline V gene data show CDR1 as DFQATT and CDR2 as SNEGSKA (reference sequence). The length of the CDR3 is 14 residues. The V and J ends lost 3 bases and 4 bases respectively, with 15 bases between them. The DNA for the CDR3 is TGCAGTGCTAGTTTAGCCAGCCATTCAGAGACCCAGTACTTC. Protein sequence: CSASLASHSETQYF.

This sequence joins TRBV7-6 and TRBJ2-5, with TRBD2 matching over 11 bases. Germline V CDR1 and CDR2: SGHVS, FNYEAQ. The V gene end was trimmed by 4 bases and the J gene end by 4 bases; junction bases not matched to a gene: 8. CDR3 size: 16 residues. The CDR3 coding sequence is TGTGCCAGCAGCTCGAGACTTCTAGCGGGGGGAGAGACCCAGTACTTC. The encoded protein is CASSSRLLAGGETQYF.

This clonotype has more than one count but fewer than ten. V and J are TRBV5-1 and TRBJ1-6; D uncertain. Between the trimmed V and J ends, which lost 0 bases and 12 bases, there was a span of 4 bases. Germline V lookup: CDR1 SGHRS, CDR2 YFSETQ. This CDR3 has 11 residues. The CDR3 is CASSLERPLHF. In nucleotides, the CDR3 is TGCGCCAGCAGCTTGGAACGACCCCTCCACTTT. The full variable domain, rest sourced from reference TRBV5-1 and TRBJ1-6, is KAGVTQTPRYLIKTRGQQVTLSCSPISGHRSVSWYQQTPGQGLQFLFEYFSETQRNKGNFPGRFSGRQFSNSRSEMNVSTLELGDSALYLCASSLERPLHFGNGTRLTVT.

This clonotype was seen many times. The rearrangement links TRBV5-1 to TRBJ2-3; the match to TRBD2 covers 8 bases. The CDR3 has 14 residues. In germline, CDR1 is SGHRS, CDR2 YFSETQ. V was pared by 4 bases and J by 2 bases, with 3 bases of the junction left unmatched. DNA for the CDR3: TGCGCCAGCAGCATAGCGGGGTTCACAGATACGCAGTATTTT. Protein sequence: CASSIAGFTDTQYF.

This clonotype was seen at least ten times. The chain has TRBV5-1 and TRBJ2-5, with TRBD2 matching 11 bases. Germline CDR1 is SGHRS and CDR2 is YFSETQ. The CDR3 loop spans 16 amino acids. Unmatched junction bases numbered 10, after V lost 4 bases and J lost 5 bases. The CDR3 DNA is TGCGCCAGCAGCCTGATGACTAGCGGGGCTGGGGAGACCCAGTACTTC. Its protein is CASSLMTSGAGETQYF.

This clonotype was picked up many times. The chain has TRBV7-9 and TRBJ2-6, with D uncertain. The CDR3 covers 13 residues. The germline gives CDR1 SEHNR, CDR2 FQNEAQ (reference sequence). V dropped 4 bases and J dropped 4 bases, with 5 bases sitting between them. As DNA, the CDR3 is TGTGCCAGCAGCTCCCAGGGGGCCAACGTCCTGACTTTC. It codes for CASSSQGANVLTF.

J is TRBJ2-2 and V is TRBV7-9, with 11 bases identical to TRBD1. The germline CDR1 and CDR2 sequences are SEHNR and FQNEAQ (reference sequence). The CDR3 totals 15 residues. With 7 bases clipped from V and 5 bases from J, the junction kept 6 bases outside the gene matches. The CDR3 reads CASNLRDRGTGELFF. The CDR3 DNA reads as TGTGCCAGCAACCTACGGGACAGGGGGACCGGGGAGCTGTTTTTT.

Of note for this clonotype: This clone may be a read error of a much larger clone one base away. This chain joins TRBV4-3 and TRBJ2-7; TRBD2 agrees at 8 bases. CDR3 size: 15 residues. Per germline, CDR1 LGHNA and CDR2 YSLEER. V lost 1 base to trimming and J lost 4 bases; unmatched junction nucleotides: 6. The CDR3: CASSQVTGGLYEQYF. DNA for the CDR3: TGCGCCAGCAGCCAAGTAACGGGGGGGTTGTACGAGCAGTACTTC.

This clonotype was seen ten or more times. This chain links TRBV7-3 with TRBJ2-3, with D hard to call. The germline gives CDR1 SGHTA, CDR2 FQGTGA. The CDR3 sequence is 14 residues long. Trimming pared 1 base from V and 1 base from J, leaving 6 bases between. This CDR3 reads CASSLNTGTDTQYF. The CDR3 nucleotides read TGTGCCAGCAGCTTAAATACTGGCACAGATACGCAGTATTTT.

This clonotype was observed a handful of times. J is TRBJ2-3 and V is TRBV7-2, with unresolved D. V lost 4 bases, J lost 3 bases, and 8 bases lay in between. CDR3 length: 13 amino acids. Germline loops: CDR1 SGHTA, CDR2 FQGNSA. The DNA of the CDR3 is TGTGCCAGCAGCTCGAAGAGGACAGATACGCAGTATTTT. Amino acid sequence: CASSSKRTDTQYF.

This clonotype was detected a few times. Germline and junction disagree at one end, which may indicate a read error. The chain has TRBV4-2 and TRBJ2-2, with 14 positions matching TRBD2. The germline CDR1 and CDR2 sequences are LGHNA and YNFKEQ. The CDR3 has 18 amino acids. CDR3 coding DNA: TGTGCCAGCAGCCCTGGGACTAGCGGGAGACTGAACACCGGGGAGGTGTTTTTT. This sequence encodes CASSPGTSGRLNTGEVFF.

This clonotype showed up just a few times. The rearrangement uses TRBV5-1 and TRBJ1-2, with TRBD1 matching 11 bases. Looked up from germline, CDR1 is SGHRS and CDR2 is YFSETQ. V dropped 4 bases and J dropped 4; count of bases not matched to a gene: 9. This CDR3 region has 16 residues. The chain's CDR3 is CASSPGRTGGGYGYTF. CDR3 nucleotide sequence: TGCGCCAGCAGCCCCGGCCGGACAGGGGGCGGCTATGGCTACACCTTC.

This clonotype has ten or more counts. This chain uses TRBV15 with TRBJ2-4, with 8 bases that match TRBD1. The CDR3 spans 19 residues. Losses at the gene ends were 0 bases for V and 5 bases for J; bases not matched to a gene: 15. Germline V gene sequence: CDR1 LNHNV, CDR2 YYDKDF (reference sequence). CDR3 DNA sequence: TGTGCCACCAGCAGAGATACGGGACAGGTCTGGGAACGGGAAAACATTCAGTACTTC. This translates into CATSRDTGQVWERENIQYF.

This clonotype was observed many times. The gene calls are TRBV5-5 and TRBJ2-7; possibly TRBD1 for D (5 bases). V lost 4 bases, J lost 6 bases, and 8 bases lay in between. Germline lookup yields CDR1 SGHKS and CDR2 YYEKEE (reference sequence). CDR3 length: 11 amino acids. CDR3 DNA sequence: TGTGCCAGCAGCCAGGGTTCCGAGCAGTACGTC. It codes for CASSQGSEQYV.

This clonotype was found many times. The gene calls are TRBV5-1 and TRBJ2-2; 12 bases match TRBD2. The germline V gene encodes CDR1 SGHRS and CDR2 YFSETQ. Trimming cost V 4 bases and J 0 bases; bases outside gene matches: 4. The CDR3 runs 17 residues. The chain's CDR3 is CASSQLAGGANTGELFF. In DNA, the CDR3 is TGCGCCAGCAGCCAACTAGCGGGGGGAGCGAACACCGGGGAGCTGTTTTTT.

The sample holds a few counts of this clonotype. The chain joins TRBV3-1 to TRBJ2-3, with 7 nucleotides matching TRBD1. J was trimmed by 1 base and V by 4 bases; bases with no gene match: 8. The CDR3 sequence is 16 residues long. Germline V gene lookup returns CDR1 LGHDT and CDR2 YNNKEL (reference sequence). CDR3 loop: CASSPSKGGGTDTQYF. The CDR3 DNA reads TGTGCCAGCAGCCCGTCCAAAGGGGGCGGCACAGATACGCAGTATTTT.

This clonotype turned up a few times. The chain carries TRBV5-4 and TRBJ1-1; D gene unclear. Germline CDR1 reads SGHNT; CDR2 reads YYREEE (reference sequence). This CDR3 is 16 amino acids long. Trimming removed 2 bases from V and 7 bases from J, with 21 bases in between. CDR3 in amino acids: CASSLDGPSSYHEAFF. The CDR3 DNA reads as TGTGCCAGCAGCTTAGACGGGCCCTCAAGTTATCATGAAGCTTTCTTT. The full variable domain, its missing parts supplied by reference TRBV5-4 and TRBJ1-1, is ETGVTQSPTHLIKTRGQQVTLRCSSQSGHNTVSWYQQALGQGPQFIFQYYREEENGRGNFPPRFSGLQFPNYSSELNVNALELDDSALYLCASSLDGPSSYHEAFFGQGTRLTVV.